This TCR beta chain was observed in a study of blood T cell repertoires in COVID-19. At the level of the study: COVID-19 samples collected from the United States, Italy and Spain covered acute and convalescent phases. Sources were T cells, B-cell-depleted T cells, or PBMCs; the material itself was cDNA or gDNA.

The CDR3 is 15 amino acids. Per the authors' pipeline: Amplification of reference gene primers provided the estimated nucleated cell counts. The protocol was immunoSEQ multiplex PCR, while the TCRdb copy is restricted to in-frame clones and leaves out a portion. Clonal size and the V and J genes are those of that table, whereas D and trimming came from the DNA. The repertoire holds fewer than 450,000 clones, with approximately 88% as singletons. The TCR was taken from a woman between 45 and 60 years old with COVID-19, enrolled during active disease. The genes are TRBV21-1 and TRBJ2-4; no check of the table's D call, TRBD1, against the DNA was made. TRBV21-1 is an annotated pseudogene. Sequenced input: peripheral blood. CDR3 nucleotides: TGTGCCAGCAGCAAAGGAACAGGGACCAAAAACATTCAGTACTTC. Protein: CASSKGTGTKNIQYF.